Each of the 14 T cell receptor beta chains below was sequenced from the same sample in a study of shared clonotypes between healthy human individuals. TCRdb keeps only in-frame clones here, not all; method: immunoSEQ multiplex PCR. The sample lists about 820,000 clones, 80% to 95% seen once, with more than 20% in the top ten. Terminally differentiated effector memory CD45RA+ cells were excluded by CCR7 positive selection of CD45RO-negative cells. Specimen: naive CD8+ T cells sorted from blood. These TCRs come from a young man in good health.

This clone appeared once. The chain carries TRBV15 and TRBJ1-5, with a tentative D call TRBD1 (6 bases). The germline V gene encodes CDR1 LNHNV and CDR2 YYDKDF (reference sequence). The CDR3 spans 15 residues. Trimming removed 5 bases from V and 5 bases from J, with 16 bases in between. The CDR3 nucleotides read TGTGCCACCAGCGAGTTACAGGGTGCGCATCAGCCCCAGCATTTT. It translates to CATSELQGAHQPQHF. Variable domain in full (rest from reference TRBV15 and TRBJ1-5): DAMVIQNPRYQVTQFGKPVTLSCSQTLNHNVMYWYQQKSSQAPKLLFHYYDKDFNNEADTPDNFQSRRPNTSFCFLDIRSPGLGDTAMYLCATSELQGAHQPQHFGDGTRLSIL.

The CDR3 spells CASTSGTLTYEQYF. The CDR3 bases are TGTGCCAGCACCTCCGGGACCCTCACTTACGAGCAGTACTTC. The chain uses TRBV7-9 and TRBJ2-7; possibly TRBD1 or TRBD2 for D (5 bases each). The CDR3 has 14 residues. Germline assignment: CDR1 SEHNR and CDR2 FQNEAQ (reference sequence). V shed 7 bases and J shed 4 bases, with 17 bases lying between them. The whole variable domain, filled in from reference TRBV7-9 and TRBJ2-7, reads DTGVSQNPRHKITKRGQNVTFRCDPISEHNRLYWYRQTLGQGPEFLTYFQNEAQLEKSRLLSDRFSAERPKGSFSTLEIQRTEQGDSAMYLCASTSGTLTYEQYFGPGTRLTVT.

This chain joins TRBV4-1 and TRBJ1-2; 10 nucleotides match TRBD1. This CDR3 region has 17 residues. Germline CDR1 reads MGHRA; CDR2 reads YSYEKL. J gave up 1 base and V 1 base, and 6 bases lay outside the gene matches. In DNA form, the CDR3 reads TGCGCCAGCAGCCAAGGATTGGGACAGGGGTATAACTATGGCTACACCTTC. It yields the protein CASSQGLGQGYNYGYTF.

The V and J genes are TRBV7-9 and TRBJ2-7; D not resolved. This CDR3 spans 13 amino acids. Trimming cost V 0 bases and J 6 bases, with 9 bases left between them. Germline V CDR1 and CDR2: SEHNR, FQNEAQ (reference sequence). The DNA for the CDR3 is TGTGCCAGCAGCTTAGCGAACCCAGGCGAGCAGTACTTC. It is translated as CASSLANPGEQYF.

CDR3 protein: CASSRPGQGKIWDGYTF. CDR3 in DNA: TGTGCCAGCAGCCGTCCTGGACAGGGAAAGATATGGGATGGCTACACCTTC. The chain links TRBV7-9 to TRBJ1-2; 8 bases are a match to TRBD1. The CDR3 spans 17 residues. V lost 5 bases and J lost 6; bases outside the gene matches: 17. Germline assignment: CDR1 SEHNR and CDR2 FQNEAQ (reference sequence).

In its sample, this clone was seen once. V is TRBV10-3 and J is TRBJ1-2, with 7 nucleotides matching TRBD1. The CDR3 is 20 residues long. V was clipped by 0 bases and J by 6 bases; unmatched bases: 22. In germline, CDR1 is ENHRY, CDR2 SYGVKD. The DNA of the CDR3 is TGTGCCATCAGTGAGTCGACCAGTTCCGGGACAGCTTCGAGTGACGATGGCTACACCTTC. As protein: CAISESTSSGTASSDDGYTF.

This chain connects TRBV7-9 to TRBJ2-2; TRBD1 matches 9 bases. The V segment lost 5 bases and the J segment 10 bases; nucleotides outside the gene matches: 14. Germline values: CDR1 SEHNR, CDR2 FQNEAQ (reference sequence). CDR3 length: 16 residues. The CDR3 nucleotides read TGTGCCAGCAGCAGAACCGGGACAGGGCTACTAGAGGAGCTGTTTTTT. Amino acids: CASSRTGTGLLEELFF.

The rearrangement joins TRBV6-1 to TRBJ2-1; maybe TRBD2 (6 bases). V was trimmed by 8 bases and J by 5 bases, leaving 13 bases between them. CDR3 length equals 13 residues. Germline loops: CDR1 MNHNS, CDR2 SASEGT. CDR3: CASSEGKHNEQFF. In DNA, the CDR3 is TGTGCCAGCTCGGAGGGAAAGCACAATGAGCAGTTCTTC.

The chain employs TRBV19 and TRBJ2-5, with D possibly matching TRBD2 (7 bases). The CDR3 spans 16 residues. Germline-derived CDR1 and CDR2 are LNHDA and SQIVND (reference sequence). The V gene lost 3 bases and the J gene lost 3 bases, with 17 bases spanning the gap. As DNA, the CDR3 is TGTGCCAGTAGTATTGCCGGGGGGCTAGCGAAAGAGACCCAGTACTTC. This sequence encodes CASSIAGGLAKETQYF. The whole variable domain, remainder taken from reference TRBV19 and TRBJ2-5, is DGGITQSPKYLFRKEGQNVTLSCEQNLNHDAMYWYRQDPGQGLRLIYYSQIVNDFQKGDIAEGYSVSREKKESFPLTVTSAQKNPTAFYLCASSIAGGLAKETQYFGPGTRLLVL.

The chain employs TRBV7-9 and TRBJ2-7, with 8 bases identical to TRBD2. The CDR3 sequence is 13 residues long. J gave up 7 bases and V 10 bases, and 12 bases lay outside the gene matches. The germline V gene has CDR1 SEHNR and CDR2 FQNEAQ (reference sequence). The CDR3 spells CATSNGRALEQYF. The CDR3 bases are TGTGCCACCTCTAACGGGAGGGCCCTGGAGCAGTACTTC.

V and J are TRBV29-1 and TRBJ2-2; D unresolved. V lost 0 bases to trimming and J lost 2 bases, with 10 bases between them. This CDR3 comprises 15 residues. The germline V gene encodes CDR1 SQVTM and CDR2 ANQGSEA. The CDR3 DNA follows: TGCAGCGTTGAAGAGGTAGGGCGAAACACCGGGGAGCTGTTTTTT. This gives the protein CSVEEVGRNTGELFF.

CDR3: CASSLSDRGIYEQYF. CDR3 sequence (DNA): TGTGCCAGCAGCTTGAGCGACAGGGGTATCTACGAGCAGTACTTC. The V and J genes are TRBV5-4 and TRBJ2-7, with 8 positions matching TRBD1. V trimming: 1 base; J trimming: 3 bases; junction bases outside the gene matches: 6. This CDR3 comprises 15 residues. Germline-derived CDR1 and CDR2 are SGHNT and YYREEE (reference sequence).

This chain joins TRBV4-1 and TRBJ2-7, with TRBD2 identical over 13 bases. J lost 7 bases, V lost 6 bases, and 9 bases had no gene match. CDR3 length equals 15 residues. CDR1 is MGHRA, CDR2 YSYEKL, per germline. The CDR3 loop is CASRSWTSGRGEQYF. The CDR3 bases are TGCGCCAGCAGATCTTGGACTAGCGGGAGAGGGGAGCAGTACTTC.

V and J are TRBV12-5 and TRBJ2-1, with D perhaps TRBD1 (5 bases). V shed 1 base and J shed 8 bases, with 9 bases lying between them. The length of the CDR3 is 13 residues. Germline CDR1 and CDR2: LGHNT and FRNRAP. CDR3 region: CASGLDRIYEQFF. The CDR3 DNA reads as TGTGCTAGTGGTTTGGACAGGATCTATGAGCAGTTCTTC.